The present entry profiles one TCR beta chain with its context. Its matching antigen is unknown. The entry originates in a study of cytomegalovirus exposure and HLA in healthy donors. Study-wide findings and caveats: The majority of CMV-associated TCR beta chains were reported as apparently HLA-restricted in a later analysis.

Vbeta (60) and Jbeta (13) primers were used in the PCR. Profiling relied on immunoSEQ multiplex PCR, and the TCRdb table lists in-frame clones only, not all of them. Of some 140,000 clones listed, about 80% are singletons. The CDR3 runs to 13 residues. V lost 2 bases, J lost 0 bases, and 4 bases lay in between. The germline V gene encodes CDR1 SGHDT and CDR2 YYEEEE. The source is a man aged 25-45 years in good health. The V gene is TRBV5-6, the J gene TRBJ2-3; D uncertain. The specimen sequenced was PBMCs. CDR3 in DNA: TGTGCCAGCAGCTTTATTAGCACAGATACGCAGTATTTT. Amino acids: CASSFISTDTQYF.